This T cell receptor (beta chain) was retrieved from a study of CXCR3-negative and CXCR3-positive naive CD8 T cells. With respect to this clonotype: The antigen is not known.

Researchers prepared the TRB cDNA libraries using 5' RACE with UMI labels. With the 5' RACE reads reprocessed, TCRdb shows one record per CDR3 protein and no DNA. This sample contains some 67,000 distinct CDR3 sequences. Those CD8+ T cells considered naive were CD45RO-CCR7+CD27+CD95-. Study-level results: CXCR3 expression partially decreased after cryopreservation; most assays used fresh PBMCs. Naive CXCR3-positive and CXCR3-negative cells shared TRBV-TRBJ usage; memory cells diverged. High diversity, comparable across both naive subsets, contrasted with much lower diversity in memory CD8+ cells.

This sequence originates from a human donor in good health. Some clones in this sample may be carry-over from other donors' samples. The sample taken for sequencing was naive CXCR3- CD8+ T cells from blood. The sample's subset: CD45RO-CCR7+CD27+CD95- naive CD8+ T cells lacking CXCR3 (TNR3-).

The CDR3 spells CASSPWDGTDTQYF. V is TRBV14 and J is TRBJ2-3; there is no DNA to check the TCRdb D call of TRBD1. Germline V gene lookup returns CDR1 SGHDN and CDR2 FVKESK. CDR3 length: 14 residues.